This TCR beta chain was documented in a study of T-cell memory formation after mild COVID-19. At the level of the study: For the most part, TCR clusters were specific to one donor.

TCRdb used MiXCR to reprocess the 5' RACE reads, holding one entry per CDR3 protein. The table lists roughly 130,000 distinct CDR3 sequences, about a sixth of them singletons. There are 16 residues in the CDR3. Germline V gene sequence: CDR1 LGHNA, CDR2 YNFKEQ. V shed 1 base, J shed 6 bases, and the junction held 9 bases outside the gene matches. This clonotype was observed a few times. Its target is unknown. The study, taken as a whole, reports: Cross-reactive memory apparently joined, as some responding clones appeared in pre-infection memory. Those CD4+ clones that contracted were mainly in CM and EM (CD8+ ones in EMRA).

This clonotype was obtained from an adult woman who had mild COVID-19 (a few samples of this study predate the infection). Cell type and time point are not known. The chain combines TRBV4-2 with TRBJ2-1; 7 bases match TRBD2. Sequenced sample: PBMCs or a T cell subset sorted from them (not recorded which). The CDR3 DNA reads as TGTGCCAGCAGCCAAGTAGGGGACTACATTTTCAATGAGCAGTTCTTC. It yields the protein CASSQVGDYIFNEQFF.